This T cell receptor (beta chain) stems from a study of cytomegalovirus exposure and HLA in healthy donors. Study overall: In terms of ancestry, the Caucasian-associated cluster contained around four fifths of the approximately 400 genotyped donors. Study findings and constraints: Among immune exposure information, only CMV serostatus was available. Previously analyzed data showed that most TCR beta V segments were productive at a frequency of about 90% or about 30%. Sequencing artifact likely explains a cluster of highly shared sequence variants.

PCR used 60 Vbeta primers and 13 Jbeta primers. Some clones are missing from TCRdb's copy, which holds only in-frame ones; the method was immunoSEQ multiplex PCR. The sample holds some 160,000 clones, about 70% seen once. The CDR3 contains 17 residues. V was pared by 5 bases and J by 6 bases, with 25 bases between. The germline gives CDR1 MDHEN, CDR2 SYDVKM. Turning to this clone: Antigen: not known.

What was sequenced was PBMCs. V and J are TRBV28 and TRBJ1-2; D call uncertain. The receptor was derived from a man aged 55 to 70 in good health and CMV-seronegative. CDR3 in DNA: TGTGCCAGCAGTCCCCCCGACTTTTACAGTGTCGGGAATGGCTACACCTTC. Translated: CASSPPDFYSVGNGYTF.